The following is a T cell receptor beta chain sequence with its context. The data originate from a study of OX40 agonist ivuxolimab in advanced cancers. The V gene's germline CDR1 is MNHEY and CDR2 SVGAGI. The CDR3 has 14 amino acids. V gave up 7 bases and J gave up 0 bases, with 10 bases separating them. TCRdb keeps only in-frame clones here, not all; method: immunoSEQ multiplex PCR. Here the sample spans some 80,000 clones, 70% to 90% being singletons. The genes are TRBV6-5 and TRBJ2-1; D is perhaps TRBD1 or TRBD2 (5 bases each). The source material was CD4+ or CD8+ T cells sorted from blood, sampled in a trial of the OX40 agonist ivuxolimab. The sequence came from an adult with an advanced solid tumor such as melanoma, head and neck, liver or kidney cancer. DNA for the CDR3: TGTGCCAGCACCCGGGACGGCTCCTACAATGAGCAGTTCTTC. Protein product: CASTRDGSYNEQFF.